This T cell receptor (beta chain) was recovered during a study of T-cell reconstitution after alpha-beta-depleted transplantation in children. A library of TCRbeta sequences, prepared with unique molecular identifiers, was generated. TCRdb ran MiXCR on the PCR reads and lists one entry per CDR3 protein. The data contain 200,000 to 300,000 distinct CDR3 sequences, approximately 24% of them singletons. This clonotype came up a few times. The antigen is unknown. From germline, CDR1 is SNHLY and CDR2 FYNNEI. The V end was cut by 4 bases, the J end by 1 base, with 16 bases between. The CDR3 sequence is 16 residues long. Overall study results and limits: Approximately two months post-transplant, alpha-beta T cells reportedly originated from several hundred expanded graft clones. Hyperexpanded clones declined; after one year, newly produced T cells mostly supplied diversity. After transplant, high TCRbeta diversity at day 60 in some patients arose from surviving recipient T cells and thymic progenitors.

This sequence originates from a female patient aged 2 to 10 who had a stem cell transplant for congenital amegakaryocytic thrombocytopenia, so the T cells may come from the graft donor. The chain combines TRBV2 with TRBJ2-5, with D unresolved. Sequenced here: PBMCs, mostly from graft donor cells, sampled 360 days after TCRalphabeta/CD19-depleted stem cell transplant. CDR3 sequence (DNA): TGTGCCAGCAGTGCCCCGAAGTTGGTGATCCAAGAGACCCAGTACTTC. It specifies CASSAPKLVIQETQYF.